This entry lists 21 T cell receptor beta chains sequenced from one sample in a study of OX40 agonist ivuxolimab in advanced cancers. Generated by immunoSEQ multiplex PCR, the TCRdb table keeps only in-frame clones and is missing some. Altogether around 85,000 clones are present, less than 95% being singletons, with the ten largest covering approximately 1.5%. The starting material was CD4+ or CD8+ T cells sorted from blood, obtained in a trial of the OX40 agonist ivuxolimab. The receptors shown here come from an adult with an advanced solid tumor such as melanoma, head and neck, liver or kidney cancer.

This chain joins TRBV4-1 and TRBJ2-2; TRBD2 might be the D (5 bases). The length of the CDR3 is 16 residues. CDR1 is MGHRA and CDR2 is YSYEKL in the germline V gene. Trimming took off 0 bases at V and 4 bases at J, with 12 bases between the two ends. The CDR3 DNA is TGCGCCAGCAGCCAAGATGGCAAGGCGGGCACCGGGGAGCTGTTTTTT. This translates into CASSQDGKAGTGELFF.

The chain uses TRBV7-9 and TRBJ1-2, with a weak D call TRBD1 (5 bases). Trimming removed 5 bases at V and 0 bases at J, with 10 bases between. This CDR3 spans 14 amino acids. Germline CDR1 reads SEHNR; CDR2 reads FQNEAQ (reference sequence). CDR3 residues: CASSAGGTNYGYTF. The CDR3 nucleotides read TGTGCCAGCAGCGCCGGGGGAACTAACTATGGCTACACCTTC.

The chain recombines TRBV10-3 with TRBJ1-4; D is perhaps TRBD1 (5 bases). Germline CDR1 ENHRY, CDR2 SYGVKD. This CDR3 has 13 amino acids. Trimming stripped 7 bases from V and 7 bases from J, with 13 bases between. CDR3 coding DNA: TGTGCCATCACTGGGACTTTGGGTGAAAAACTGTTTTTT. Translating gives CAITGTLGEKLFF.

This clone was detected only once. The rearrangement joins TRBV6-5 to TRBJ1-3; 7 bases match TRBD1. Losses at the gene ends were 6 bases for V and 3 bases for J; bases not matched to a gene: 5. The CDR3 covers 14 residues. Germline V gives CDR1 MNHEY, CDR2 SVGAGI. This CDR3 reads CASSKDRDGNTIYF. CDR3 DNA sequence: TGTGCCAGCAGCAAAGACAGGGATGGAAACACCATATATTTT.

This clone was counted a few times. The chain links TRBV4-2 to TRBJ1-2; D is unclear. Germline V gene data show CDR1 as LGHNA and CDR2 as YNFKEQ. The CDR3 spans 15 residues. V gave up 7 bases and J gave up 0 bases, with 15 bases separating them. The chain's CDR3 is CASTQPSVANYGYTF. The CDR3 DNA reads as TGTGCCAGCACCCAGCCAAGCGTGGCTAACTATGGCTACACCTTC.

V is TRBV6-5 and J is TRBJ2-7; a possible D gene is TRBD1 (6 bases). CDR3 length equals 13 residues. Trimming pared 6 bases from V and 2 bases from J, leaving 11 bases between. CDR1 and CDR2 (germline): MNHEY, SVGAGI. The CDR3 loop is CASRRTATYEQYF. The CDR3 DNA is TGTGCCAGCAGACGGACAGCTACCTACGAGCAGTACTTC.

CDR3 coding DNA: TGTGCCAGCAGCAGACTATTCTCTGACAGGGAAATCCAGTACGAGCAGTACTTC. This translates into CASSRLFSDREIQYEQYF. This rearrangement joins TRBV7-3 to TRBJ2-7, with 7 bases lining up with TRBD1. The CDR3 sequence is 18 residues long. J lost 4 bases, V lost 5 bases, and 20 bases had no gene match. The germline gives CDR1 SGHTA, CDR2 FQGTGA.

The chain links TRBV29-1 to TRBJ2-1; 7 bases map to TRBD1. CDR1 is SQVTM and CDR2 is ANQGSEA in the germline V gene. The CDR3 contains 13 residues. After removal of 6 bases from V and 7 bases from J, the junction contained 9 bases not matched to a gene. Here the CDR3 DNA reads TGCAGCGTCGGGACAGTACGACTAAATGAGCAGTTCTTC. This translates into CSVGTVRLNEQFF.

Concerning this clone: Other DNA sequences in this sample translate to the same CDR3. The rearrangement joins TRBV9 to TRBJ1-5, with D hard to call. Trimming took off 0 bases at V and 1 base at J, with 2 bases between the two ends. Looked up from germline, CDR1 is SGDLS and CDR2 is YYNGEE. The CDR3 consists of 13 residues. CDR3 coding DNA: TGTGCCAGCAGCGTAGGAAGCAATCAGCCCCAGCATTTT. Translated, it gives CASSVGSNQPQHF.

The J gene is TRBJ1-1, the V gene TRBV28; 8 nucleotides agree with TRBD1. Unmatched junction bases numbered 8, after V lost 4 bases and J lost 4 bases. The V gene's germline CDR1 is MDHEN and CDR2 SYDVKM. This CDR3 has 15 amino acids. The CDR3 region is CASSSGQGWSTEAFF. The CDR3 region has the DNA TGTGCCAGCAGTTCCGGACAGGGATGGTCCACTGAAGCTTTCTTT. Together with reference TRBV28 and TRBJ1-1, the CDR3 gives the full variable domain: DVKVTQSSRYLVKRTGEKVFLECVQDMDHENMFWYRQDPGLGLRLIYFSYDVKMKEKGDIPEGYSVSREKKERFSLILESASTNQTSMYLCASSSGQGWSTEAFFGQGTRLTVV.

V and J are TRBV7-9 and TRBJ1-2; D remains ambiguous. The CDR3 spans 15 residues. Germline CDR1 and CDR2: SEHNR and FQNEAQ (reference sequence). Trimming cost V 4 bases and J 8 bases, with 20 bases left between them. CDR3 bases: TGTGCCAGCAGCTCTGGCTGGGCCCACAGCAAGGGCTACACCTTC. This sequence encodes CASSSGWAHSKGYTF.

This clone showed up just once. This chain uses TRBV11-3 with TRBJ2-1; D tentatively fits TRBD1 or TRBD2 (6 bases each). The ends were cut back, 10 bases at V and 2 bases at J, with 15 bases in the middle. Germline loops: CDR1 SGHNT, CDR2 YENEEA. This CDR3 has 14 residues. CDR3 loop: CATGGGQTYNEQFF. In DNA form, the CDR3 reads TGTGCCACCGGGGGCGGGCAAACCTACAATGAGCAGTTCTTC.

The chain recombines TRBV30 with TRBJ2-3; TRBD2 matches 11 bases. Germline CDR1 is GTSNPN and CDR2 is SVGIG (reference sequence). After removal of 3 bases from V and 1 base from J, the junction contained 6 bases not matched to a gene. This CDR3 is built from 16 residues. CDR3 nucleotides: TGTGCCTGGAGGAGACTAGCGGGGTTTCGCACAGATACGCAGTATTTT. It yields the protein CAWRRLAGFRTDTQYF.

This clone was detected once. The J gene is TRBJ2-1, the V gene TRBV5-1; a possible D gene is TRBD1 (6 bases). Trimming stripped 0 bases from V and 10 bases from J, with 17 bases between. The CDR3 is made up of 15 amino acids. Per the germline V gene, CDR1 is SGHRS and CDR2 is YFSETQ. DNA of the CDR3: TGCGCCAGCAGCTTGGATGGGACCTGGGGGCCAGAGCAGTTCTTC. As protein: CASSLDGTWGPEQFF.

This chain uses TRBV25-1 with TRBJ2-1, with 11 nucleotides matching TRBD2. The CDR3 spans 16 residues. CDR1 and CDR2 (germline): MGHDK, SYGVNS. The ends lost 2 bases at V and 10 bases at J; junction bases unmatched: 10. DNA for the CDR3: TGTGCCAGCAGTGAACTGGGACTAGCGGATTTAGGGGAGCAGTTCTTC. Its translation: CASSELGLADLGEQFF.

The CDR3 nucleotides read TGTGCCAGTAGTACAGGGGGATCGGTCAATGAGCAGTTCTTC. Protein product: CASSTGGSVNEQFF. The J gene is TRBJ2-1, the V gene TRBV19; 7 bases map to TRBD1. V was pared by 4 bases and J by 6 bases, with 6 bases of the junction left unmatched. Looked up from germline, CDR1 is LNHDA and CDR2 is SQIVND (reference sequence). This CDR3 comprises 14 residues.

The V gene is TRBV2, the J gene TRBJ2-7; the D is unclear. Germline assignment: CDR1 SNHLY and CDR2 FYNNEI. Trimming stripped 8 bases from V and 3 bases from J, with 8 bases between. This CDR3 comprises 11 residues. CDR3: CASGLGYEQYF. The CDR3 DNA sequence: TGTGCCAGCGGTCTGGGCTACGAGCAGTACTTC.

This chain connects TRBV7-8 to TRBJ2-3, with 16 bases aligning to TRBD2. The CDR3 spans 16 residues. Germline V gene lookup returns CDR1 SGHVS and CDR2 FQNEAQ. V trimming: 8 bases; J trimming: 2 bases; junction bases outside the gene matches: 4. This CDR3 is CASLGTSGRATDTQYF. CDR3 sequence (DNA): TGTGCCAGCTTGGGGACTAGCGGGAGGGCCACAGATACGCAGTATTTT. The full variable domain, in which reference TRBV7-8 and TRBJ2-3 provide the parts outside the CDR3, is GAGVSQSPRYKVAKRGQDVALRCDPISGHVSLFWYQQALGQGPEFLTYFQNEAQLDKSGLPSDRFFAERPEGSVSTLKIQRTQQEDSAVYLCASLGTSGRATDTQYFGPGTRLTVL.

This chain joins TRBV6-5 and TRBJ2-3, with D perhaps TRBD2 (5 bases). The germline CDR1 and CDR2 sequences are MNHEY and SVGAGI. Between the trimmed V and J ends, which lost 6 bases and 2 bases, there was a span of 15 bases. The CDR3 consists of 15 residues. This CDR3 is CASRPDYRSTDTQYF. CDR3 in DNA: TGTGCCAGCAGGCCAGACTATAGATCCACAGATACGCAGTATTTT.

The J gene is TRBJ2-2, the V gene TRBV18, with unresolved D. V was cut by 3 bases and J by 4 bases, with 9 bases left in between. The CDR3 consists of 14 residues. The germline V gene has CDR1 KGHSH and CDR2 LQKENI. The CDR3 bases are TGTGCCAGCTCACCCTCCAGTTTCACCGGGGAGCTGTTTTTT. Its translation is CASSPSSFTGELFF.

This chain links TRBV7-8 with TRBJ2-5; D uncertain. The CDR3 extends over 14 amino acids. The V and J ends lost 6 bases and 2 bases respectively, with 13 bases between them. Germline V gene sequence: CDR1 SGHVS, CDR2 FQNEAQ. DNA of the CDR3: TGTGCCAGCAGGCGTCAGGTGGGACAAGAGACCCAGTACTTC. As protein: CASRRQVGQETQYF.